This record looks at one T cell receptor beta chain sequence and its context. Antigen specificity is unknown. This entry belongs to a study of shared clonotypes between healthy human individuals. Study-level findings and limits: The authors sampled blood alone, and tissue repertoires likely differ.

Each subset's genomic DNA was split evenly across several immunoSEQ plates. Repertoires were generated with immunoSEQ multiplex PCR, while TCRdb's copy carries only in-frame clones and drops some. The top ten clones hold about 1.5% of a sample with about 2.2 million clones, 85% to 95% of them seen once. The germline gives CDR1 SGHTA, CDR2 FQGNSA. V lost 3 bases, J lost 4 bases, and 9 bases lay in between. The CDR3 is made up of 14 amino acids. Positively selected for CCR7, the CD45RO-negative cells used as naive CD8 cells excluded terminally differentiated effector memory CD45RA+ cells. All donors were healthy HIV-negative adults lacking recent acute infections or vaccinations.

The sequence derives from a man younger than 35 in good health. Some clones in this sample may be carry-over from other donors' samples. Sequencing was performed on naive CD8+ T cells from PBMCs. The chain combines TRBV7-2 with TRBJ2-2; possibly TRBD2 for D (6 bases). The CDR3 sequence: CASSFVGGTGELFF. CDR3 nucleotides: TGTGCCAGCAGCTTCGTGGGAGGCACCGGGGAGCTGTTTTTT.